The 12 T cell receptor beta chains in this list originate from one sample, sequenced in a study of lymphopenia after photon versus proton radiotherapy. Some clones are missing from TCRdb's copy, which holds only in-frame ones; the method was immunoSEQ multiplex PCR. The repertoire holds roughly 45,000 clones, with 65% to 90% as singletons. The sample was peripheral blood, taken from a patient treated with photon-based radiotherapy. The receptors originated from a middle-aged man with gastric cancer.

V is TRBV2 and J is TRBJ2-5, with 9 bases that match TRBD1. This CDR3 region has 16 residues. CDR1 is SNHLY and CDR2 is FYNNEI in the germline V gene. V was clipped by 6 bases and J by 5 bases; unmatched bases: 13. The CDR3 protein is CASSTGTGFYMETQYF. The CDR3 coding sequence is TGTGCCAGCAGCACCGGGACAGGGTTTTATATGGAGACCCAGTACTTC.

The genes are TRBV27 and TRBJ2-5; D not certain. CDR1 and CDR2 from the germline V gene are MNHEY and SMNVEV (reference sequence). Trimming took off 6 bases at V and 5 bases at J, with 7 bases between the two ends. The CDR3 is made up of 11 amino acids. The CDR3 sequence is CASSLGETQYF. DNA of the CDR3: TGTGCCAGCAGCTTAGGCGAGACCCAGTACTTC.

The rearrangement links TRBV5-1 to TRBJ2-7; TRBD2 agrees at 7 bases. Germline assignment: CDR1 SGHRS and CDR2 YFSETQ. The CDR3 runs to 14 residues. Trimming at V came to 2 bases and at J to 3 bases, leaving 5 bases not matched to a gene. The CDR3 loop reads CASSLPGGSYEQYF. The CDR3 DNA sequence: TGCGCCAGCAGCTTACCGGGGGGAAGCTACGAGCAGTACTTC.

The genes are TRBV5-1 and TRBJ1-1; a possible D gene is TRBD1 (6 bases). The ends were cut back, 4 bases at V and 1 base at J, with 11 bases in the middle. The CDR3 contains 14 residues. Germline CDR1 is SGHRS and CDR2 is YFSETQ. In nucleotides, the CDR3 is TGCGCCAGCAGCCAACAGGGAGGGAACACTGAAGCTTTCTTT. Its protein is CASSQQGGNTEAFF.

The chain couples TRBV6-5 to TRBJ2-2, with D maybe TRBD2 (6 bases). CDR1 and CDR2 (germline): MNHEY, SVGAGI. V was shortened by 7 bases and J by 5 bases, with 11 bases between the two germline ends. The length of the CDR3 is 13 residues. In nucleotides, the CDR3 is TGTGCCAGCAAAGGGGCGGGGACCGGGGAGCTGTTTTTT. Translated, it gives CASKGAGTGELFF.

The V gene is TRBV6-5, the J gene TRBJ2-3; the match to TRBD1 covers 8 bases. Per the germline V gene, CDR1 is MNHEY and CDR2 is SVGAGI. CDR3 length: 14 amino acids. The junction had 9 bases not matched to a gene; V was cut back by 9 bases and J by 4 bases. The CDR3 reads CASTRAGGPDTQYF. CDR3 DNA sequence: TGTGCCAGTACCCGGGCAGGGGGCCCAGATACGCAGTATTTT.

The V call is TRBV5-6, the J call TRBJ1-1; D gene uncertain. Looked up from germline, CDR1 is SGHDT and CDR2 is YYEEEE. The CDR3 contains 13 residues. V shed 5 bases and J shed 3 bases, with 11 bases lying between them. In DNA form, the CDR3 reads TGTGCCAGCAGTTTATTCGGCGACACTGAAGCTTTCTTT. Amino acid sequence: CASSLFGDTEAFF.

This clone showed up just a few times. The CDR3 sequence: CASSLGGIQPQHF. The CDR3 DNA is TGTGCCAGCAGCTTGGGCGGGATTCAGCCCCAGCATTTT. The J gene is TRBJ1-5, the V gene TRBV5-5; no clear D gene. V lost 0 bases to trimming and J lost 6 bases, with 7 bases between them. The CDR3 runs to 13 residues. Germline V gene lookup returns CDR1 SGHKS and CDR2 YYEKEE (reference sequence).

V gene TRBV5-5 combines with J gene TRBJ1-5; D is uncertain. The CDR3 runs 14 residues. CDR1 is SGHKS and CDR2 is YYEKEE in the germline V gene (reference sequence). Trimming stripped 1 base from V and 2 bases from J, with 7 bases between. The CDR3 reads CASSLLAGNQPQHF. The CDR3 DNA reads as TGTGCCAGCAGCTTGTTGGCGGGCAATCAGCCCCAGCATTTT.

The gene calls are TRBV7-8 and TRBJ2-1; TRBD2 aligns across 8 bases. With V trimmed by 6 bases and J by 2 bases, 9 bases remained unmatched. The germline V gene encodes CDR1 SGHVS and CDR2 FQNEAQ. The CDR3 is made up of 16 amino acids. CDR3 protein: CASRSRAGAAYNEQFF. As DNA, the CDR3 is TGTGCCAGCAGGTCCCGAGCGGGGGCCGCCTACAATGAGCAGTTCTTC. Filled out from reference TRBV7-8 and TRBJ2-1, the complete variable domain reads GAGVSQSPRYKVAKRGQDVALRCDPISGHVSLFWYQQALGQGPEFLTYFQNEAQLDKSGLPSDRFFAERPEGSVSTLKIQRTQQEDSAVYLCASRSRAGAAYNEQFFGPGTRLTVL.

V usage is TRBV2 and J usage is TRBJ2-2, with 8 bases identical to TRBD1. The CDR3 has 14 amino acids. V shed 2 bases and J 9 bases; nucleotides not matched to a gene: 5. CDR1 and CDR2 (germline): SNHLY, FYNNEI. The CDR3 loop is CASSERTGRRELFF. The CDR3 DNA reads as TGTGCCAGCAGTGAAAGGACAGGGAGACGGGAGCTGTTTTTT.

The chain combines TRBV7-8 with TRBJ2-3, with D possibly TRBD2 on 5 matching bases. CDR1 and CDR2 from the germline V gene are SGHVS and FQNEAQ. The CDR3 runs to 17 residues. V gave up 4 bases and J gave up 2 bases, with 19 bases separating them. The DNA for the CDR3 is TGTGCCAGCAGCTCCGAGGGCCCAGGTCTGACCACAGATACGCAGTATTTT. It codes for CASSSEGPGLTTDTQYF. Drawing the rest from reference TRBV7-8 and TRBJ2-3, the complete variable domain is GAGVSQSPRYKVAKRGQDVALRCDPISGHVSLFWYQQALGQGPEFLTYFQNEAQLDKSGLPSDRFFAERPEGSVSTLKIQRTQQEDSAVYLCASSSEGPGLTTDTQYFGPGTRLTVL.